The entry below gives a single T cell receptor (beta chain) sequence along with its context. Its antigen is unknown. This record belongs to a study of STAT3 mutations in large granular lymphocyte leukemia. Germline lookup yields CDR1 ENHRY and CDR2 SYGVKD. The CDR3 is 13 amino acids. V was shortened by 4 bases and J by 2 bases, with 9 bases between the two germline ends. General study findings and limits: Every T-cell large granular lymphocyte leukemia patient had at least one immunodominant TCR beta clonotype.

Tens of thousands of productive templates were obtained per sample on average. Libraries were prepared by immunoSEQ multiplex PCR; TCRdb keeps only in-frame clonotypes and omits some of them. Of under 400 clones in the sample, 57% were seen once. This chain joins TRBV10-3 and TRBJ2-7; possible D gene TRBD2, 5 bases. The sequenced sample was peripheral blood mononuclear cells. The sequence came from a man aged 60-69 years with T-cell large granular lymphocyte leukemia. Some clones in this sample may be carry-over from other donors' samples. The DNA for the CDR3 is TGTGCCATCAGTGTGGGGAGACCCTACGAGCAGTACTTC. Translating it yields CAISVGRPYEQYF.